This TCR beta chain stems from a study of T-cell reconstitution after alpha-beta-depleted transplantation in children. Study findings and constraints: Reportedly, alpha-beta T cells present about two months post-transplant originated from several hundred expanded clones of graft origin. T cells produced anew were the main source of T-cell counts and diversity one year after transplant. Recipient T cells and thymic progenitors that survived were the source of the high TCRbeta diversity seen at day 60 in some patients.

Of note for this clonotype: Its antigen is as yet unknown.

Germline loops: CDR1 DFQATT, CDR2 SNEGSKA (reference sequence). CDR3 length equals 15 residues. Trimming took 2 bases from V and 4 from J, leaving 14 bases between them. It was with unique molecular identifiers that the TCRbeta library was prepared. TCRdb ran MiXCR on the PCR reads and lists one entry per CDR3 protein. The sample yields around 500,000 distinct CDR3 sequences, 23% seen once. The genes are TRBV20-1 and TRBJ2-2; tentatively, D is TRBD2 (7 bases). The sequencing here drew on PBMCs, mostly from graft donor cells, taken 360 days after TCRalphabeta/CD19-depleted stem cell transplant. This TCR derives from a boy in the first two years of life who had a stem cell transplant for acute myeloid leukemia, so the T cells may come from the graft donor. The CDR3, as DNA: TGCAGTGCTAGACGTGCGGGGGCGAGCACCGGGGAGCTGTTTTTT. It yields the protein CSARRAGASTGELFF.